A selection of T cell receptor beta chains follows, all from one sample in a study of control samples from healthy donors and cancer patients. Method: immunoSEQ multiplex PCR; TCRdb's copy keeps in-frame clones and lacks some. The sample shows roughly 52,000 clones, 95% to 96% of them seen only once. The source material was blood. Receptor source: a woman in her 30s in good health. CDR3s leave out the opening cysteine and the closing phenylalanine or tryptophan. Size tells how often a clone was seen (once, few, many) or the class of an expanded clone, and some rows leave it out.

V: TRBV11-2
J: TRBJ1-4
size: NA
CDR3: ASSGTGSTNEKLF

V: TRBV11-2
J: TRBJ2-7
size: NA
CDR3: ASSLDGLAGRY

V: TRBV27
J: TRBJ1-5
size: NA
CDR3: ASSFHSNQPQH

V: TRBV4-1
J: TRBJ2-7
size: NA
CDR3: ASSQAGGVFEQY

V: TRBV14
J: TRBJ1-2
size: NA
CDR3: ASSQGQGANYGYT

V: TRBV20-1
J: TRBJ2-4
size: NA
CDR3: SASQSTTGLVIQY

V: TRBV6-5
J: TRBJ1-2
size: NA
CDR3: ASSYTGQGGGYT

V: TRBV27
J: TRBJ2-2
size: NA
CDR3: ASSLSGGRRWTGELF

V: TRBV6-6
J: TRBJ1-6
size: once
CDR3: ASRLRAGTPLH

V: TRBV27
J: TRBJ2-1
size: once
CDR3: ASSDSGRVGNEQF

V: TRBV18
J: TRBJ2-1
size: NA
CDR3: ASSTQAVNEQF

V: TRBV11-3
J: TRBJ2-2
size: NA
CDR3: ASSPIGSGELF

V: TRBV5-1
J: TRBJ1-1
size: NA
CDR3: ASSLPGQTNTEAF

V: TRBV24-1
J: TRBJ2-2
size: NA
CDR3: ATSDFRDTGELF

V: TRBV6-6
J: TRBJ2-3
size: NA
CDR3: ASSYSLDTQY

V: TRBV5-4
J: TRBJ1-1
size: NA
CDR3: ASNRDTIKNTEAF

V: TRBV29-1
J: TRBJ2-1
size: NA
CDR3: SVVGVDEQF

V: TRBV7-6
J: TRBJ2-2
size: NA
CDR3: ASSSWSGSQTGELF

V: TRBV7-2
J: TRBJ2-1
size: NA
CDR3: ASSLGGGRFEQF

V: TRBV5-8
J: TRBJ1-4
size: once
CDR3: ASSLMGGAGEKLF

V: TRBV11-2
J: TRBJ2-3
size: NA
CDR3: ASSMTEDFTDTQY

V: TRBV7-6
J: TRBJ1-1
size: NA
CDR3: ASSLGSNTEAF

V: TRBV30
J: TRBJ2-7
size: NA
CDR3: AWTPAANYYEQY

V: TRBV29-1
J: TRBJ2-7
size: NA
CDR3: SVSGGSYEQY

V: TRBV24-1
J: TRBJ2-7
size: NA
CDR3: ATWAMGPGEQY

V: TRBV19
J: TRBJ1-2
size: NA
CDR3: ASSTGQGNYGYT

V: TRBV25-1
J: TRBJ2-5
size: few
CDR3: ASSDLGGETQY

V: TRBV28
J: TRBJ1-2
size: NA
CDR3: ASSSSDFYGYT

V: TRBV7-2
J: TRBJ1-2
size: NA
CDR3: ASSLRTYGYT

V: TRBV11-2
J: TRBJ2-2
size: NA
CDR3: ASSLYSRNTGELF

V: TRBV5-4
J: TRBJ2-2
size: NA
CDR3: ASSRRTTNTGELF

V: TRBV7-8
J: TRBJ2-2
size: NA
CDR3: ASSLSPHSTGELF

V: TRBV28
J: TRBJ1-2
size: NA
CDR3: ASSRDRVVLGYT

V: TRBV24-1
J: TRBJ2-3
size: NA
CDR3: ATSDTTADRGPPDTQY

V: TRBV2
J: TRBJ1-4
size: NA
CDR3: ASSRQAYNEKLF

V: TRBV3-1/TRBV3-2
J: TRBJ2-3
size: NA
CDR3: ASSPDAGGDTQY

V: TRBV7-3
J: TRBJ2-1
size: NA
CDR3: ASSLTRGGRGNEQF

V: TRBV12-3/TRBV12-4
J: TRBJ1-4
size: NA
CDR3: ASTPGHGEKLF

V: TRBV18
J: TRBJ2-5
size: NA
CDR3: ASSSRPGQETQY

V: TRBV9
J: TRBJ2-7
size: NA
CDR3: ASPTRGATQRASEQY

V: TRBV11-2
J: TRBJ2-7
size: NA
CDR3: ASSLDGLAGRC

V: TRBV7-6
J: TRBJ2-2
size: once
CDR3: ASSLGLASTGELF

V: TRBV28
J: TRBJ2-3
size: NA
CDR3: ASSLPGQFGDTQY

V: TRBV21-1
J: TRBJ2-5
size: NA
CDR3: ASSKEGGETGSGETQY

V: TRBV28
J: TRBJ2-5
size: once
CDR3: ASRMDYSSGTGDRETQY

V: TRBV28
J: TRBJ2-2
size: NA
CDR3: ASSWTGGNTGELF

V: TRBV3-1/TRBV3-2
J: TRBJ1-5
size: NA
CDR3: ASSQGAGGSQPQH

V: TRBV5-8
J: TRBJ1-2
size: once
CDR3: ASSLWGQESYGYT

V: TRBV21-1
J: TRBJ2-3
size: NA
CDR3: ASSERGLALFNTDTQY

V: TRBV7-2
J: TRBJ1-2
size: NA
CDR3: ASSSRAPDVAGYT

V: TRBV2
J: TRBJ1-2
size: NA
CDR3: ASSVGDGISGYT

V: TRBV7-3
J: TRBJ2-1
size: NA
CDR3: ASSPSGAEQF

V: TRBV5-1
J: TRBJ2-3
size: NA
CDR3: ASSLGVPGTSGISQADTQY

V: TRBV15
J: TRBJ1-3
size: NA
CDR3: ATSRDRALTFLERRNSSGNTIY

V: TRBV18
J: TRBJ1-1
size: NA
CDR3: ASSHLNTEAF